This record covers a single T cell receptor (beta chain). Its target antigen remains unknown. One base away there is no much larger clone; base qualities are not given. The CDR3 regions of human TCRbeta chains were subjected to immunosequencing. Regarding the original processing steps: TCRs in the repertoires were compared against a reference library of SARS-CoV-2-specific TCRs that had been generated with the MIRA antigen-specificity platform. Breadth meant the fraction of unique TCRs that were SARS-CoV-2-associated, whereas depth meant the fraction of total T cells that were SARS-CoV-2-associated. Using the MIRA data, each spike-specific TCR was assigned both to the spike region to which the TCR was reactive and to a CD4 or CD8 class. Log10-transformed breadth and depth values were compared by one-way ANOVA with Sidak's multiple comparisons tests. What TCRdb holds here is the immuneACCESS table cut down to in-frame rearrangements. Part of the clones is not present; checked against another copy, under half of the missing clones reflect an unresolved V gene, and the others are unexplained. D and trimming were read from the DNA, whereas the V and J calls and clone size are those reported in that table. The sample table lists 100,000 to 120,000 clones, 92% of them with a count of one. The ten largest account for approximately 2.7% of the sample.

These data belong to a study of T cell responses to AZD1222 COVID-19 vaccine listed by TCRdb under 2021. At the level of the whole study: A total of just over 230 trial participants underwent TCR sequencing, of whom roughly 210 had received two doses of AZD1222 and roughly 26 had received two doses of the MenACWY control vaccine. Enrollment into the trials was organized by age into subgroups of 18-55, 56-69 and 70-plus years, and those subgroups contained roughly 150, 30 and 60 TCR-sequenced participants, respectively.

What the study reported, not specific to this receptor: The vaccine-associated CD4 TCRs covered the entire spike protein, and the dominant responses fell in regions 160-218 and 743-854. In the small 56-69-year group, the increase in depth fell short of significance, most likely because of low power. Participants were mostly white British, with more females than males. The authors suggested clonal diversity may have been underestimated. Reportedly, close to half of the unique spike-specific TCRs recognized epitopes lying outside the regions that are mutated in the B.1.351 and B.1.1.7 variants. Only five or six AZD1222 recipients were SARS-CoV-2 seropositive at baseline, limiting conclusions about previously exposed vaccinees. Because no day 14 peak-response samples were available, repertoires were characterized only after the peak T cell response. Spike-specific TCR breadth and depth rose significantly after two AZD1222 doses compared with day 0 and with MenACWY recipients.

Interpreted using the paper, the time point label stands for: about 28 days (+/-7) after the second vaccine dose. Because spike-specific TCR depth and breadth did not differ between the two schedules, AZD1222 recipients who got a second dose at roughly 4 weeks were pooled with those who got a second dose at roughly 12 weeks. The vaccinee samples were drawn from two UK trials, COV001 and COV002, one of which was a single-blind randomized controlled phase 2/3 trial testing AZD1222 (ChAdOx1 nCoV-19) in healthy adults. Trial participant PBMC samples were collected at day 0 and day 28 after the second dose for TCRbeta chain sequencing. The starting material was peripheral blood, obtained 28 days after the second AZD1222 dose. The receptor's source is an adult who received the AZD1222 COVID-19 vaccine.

Read as DNA, the sequence is TGTGCCAGCAGTTACTCGACAGGGGCCACAGATACGCAGTATTTT. Translated, this gives CASSYSTGATDTQYF. The V and J segments used are TRBV6-2 or TRBV6-3 and TRBJ2-3; 8 of the junction bases match TRBD1. CDR1 and CDR2, per the germline V gene, are MNHEY and SVGEGT. From cysteine to phenylalanine, the CDR3 is 15 amino acids long. Only CDR3 DNA is held: 45 bases, read in frame from base 1. V is trimmed back by 0 bases and J by 2 bases, and the junction contains 1 base that no gene match accounts for.